This T cell receptor (beta chain) appears in the sequencing data of a study of blood T cell repertoires in COVID-19. Trimming took 3 bases from V and 8 from J, leaving 19 bases between them. This CDR3 is built from 15 residues. Germline CDR1 and CDR2: KGHSH and LQKENI. This table comes from immunoSEQ multiplex PCR, and its TCRdb copy is limited to in-frame clones, with some not included. Altogether roughly 360,000 clones are present, approximately 87% being singletons, with the ten largest covering approximately 1.3%. The study recruited people aged roughly 18 to 95 years across approximately 24 US areas.

The sequencing input was PBMCs or T cells enriched from blood (not recorded which). This chain connects TRBV18 to TRBJ1-2; D uncertain. This receptor was identified in a man younger than 45 who had recovered from COVID-19. CDR3 residues: CASSPPGGERNGYTF. CDR3 in DNA: TGTGCCAGCTCACCTCCTGGCGGGGAGCGAAACGGCTACACCTTC.